This T cell receptor beta chain was recovered during a study of blood T cell repertoires in COVID-19. Across the whole study: In each case, the material was cDNA or gDNA derived from T cells, B-cell-depleted T cells, or PBMCs.

Produced via immunoSEQ multiplex PCR; TCRdb's table is partial and in-frame only. The sample consists of about 180,000 clones, 65% to 90% of them appearing once. This clone has just a few counts. This sequence was found in a human donor in a cohort sampled during active COVID-19. The material sequenced was peripheral blood.

CDR3 in amino acids: CSAAGGDEQFF. In DNA form, the CDR3 reads TGCAGTGCAGCGGGGGGCGATGAGCAGTTCTTC. The chain uses TRBV20-1 and TRBJ2-1, with 9 bases lining up with TRBD2. Germline-derived CDR1 and CDR2 are DFQATT and SNEGSKA (reference sequence). Trimming took 6 bases from V and 8 from J; bases not matched to a gene: 2. CDR3 length equals 11 residues.